The 2 T cell receptor beta chains given below trace back to one sample, sequenced in a study of CD8+CD57+ T cells in acquired aplastic anemia (dated by TCRdb to 2016 to 2018). Flow cytometry had shown CD8+CD57+ cell expansion in the patients selected for sequencing. The reads were generated on an Illumina HiSeq 2000. TCR beta VDJ combination and CDR3 sequence profiling used genomic DNA as the template. TCRdb took the public reads, trimmed them with fastp at Q25, ran MiXCR for clone calling and kept in-frame beta chains. Each record represents a unique CDR3 protein, reported with the most common genes and DNA among its rows. Here the sample has 300,000 or so distinct CDR3 sequences; under 65% occur a single time. The ten biggest clones cover 1% to 1.5% of the sample. The sample comprised sorted CD4+, CD8+, or CD8+CD57+ T cells (not recorded which) from PBMCs. The receptors come from a human donor with aplastic anemia.

This chain connects TRBV9 to TRBJ2-7, with D unclear. The CDR3 spans 15 residues. Deletions cut 0 bases from V and 0 bases from J, with 10 bases between. Germline V gives CDR1 SGDLS, CDR2 YYNGEE. In DNA, the CDR3 is TGTGCCAGCAGCGTAGGCGAAAAAAGCTCCTACGAGCAGTACTTC. It specifies CASSVGEKSSYEQYF.

V gene TRBV25-1 combines with J gene TRBJ2-7; D is perhaps TRBD2 (5 bases). The CDR3 is 12 amino acids. Germline V gene data show CDR1 as MGHDK and CDR2 as SYGVNS. The germline V and J ends were trimmed by 5 bases and 3 bases, with 8 bases remaining between them. In DNA, the CDR3 is TGTGCCAGCAGTCCGGGATACTACGAGCAGTACTTC. Encoded protein: CASSPGYYEQYF.